This T cell receptor beta chain was sequenced during a study of T cells in Graves' hyperthyroidism and ophthalmopathy. This clonotype showed up many times. Its antigen is not known. V was shortened by 8 bases and J by 2 bases, with 12 bases between the two germline ends. The CDR3 runs to 13 residues. Study results and caveats: Expanded thyroid clonotypes (above 0.001) were mostly also found in blood. Classification by a 13 V-J model distinguished ophthalmopathy from stable hyperthyroidism.

RNA transcripts yielded amplified TCR beta CDR3 regions. The TCR CDR3 was amplified in a first-round RT-PCR using the HTBI primer set. MiXCR was run by TCRdb on the multiplex PCR reads, yielding one entry per CDR3 protein. The repertoire holds about 840,000 distinct CDR3 sequences, with 38% as singletons. This sequence originates from a man in his late teens or twenties with Graves' hyperthyroidism. The sample was blood. The chain employs TRBV12-3 or TRBV12-4 and TRBJ1-2; D is undetermined. In nucleotides, the CDR3 is TGTGCCAGCGGAAGACTAACCAACTATGGCTACACCTTC. Its protein is CASGRLTNYGYTF.